The 23 T cell receptor beta chains in this list originate from one sample, sequenced in a study of beta chain features in type 1 diabetes. Expressed TCRB transcripts were sequenced, since all the RNA that had been isolated was reverse transcribed. Data came from immunoSEQ multiplex PCR; TCRdb stores just in-frame clones and leaves some out. The sample holds 160,000 or so clones, 8.5% to 10% seen once. These TCRs' antigens remain unknown. Study observations and caveats: All four CD4+ subsets of Type 1 diabetes patients contained TCRB CDR3s that were moderately but significantly shorter.

Specimen: central memory CD4+ T cells from blood. The receptor source for this set is a woman aged 25 to 45 with type 1 diabetes.

This clone has more than one count but fewer than ten. The CDR3 coding sequence is TGTGCCAGCAGTTCTCCCGGACAGGGGCGCGAAAAACTGTTTTTT. Amino acids: CASSSPGQGREKLFF. The chain combines TRBV28 with TRBJ1-4; 9 bases are shared with TRBD1. Germline V gene lookup returns CDR1 MDHEN and CDR2 SYDVKM. The CDR3 runs 15 residues. Losses at the gene ends were 4 bases for V and 8 bases for J; bases not matched to a gene: 8.

The chain uses TRBV7-2 and TRBJ2-1; TRBD2 aligns across 8 bases. CDR1 is SGHTA, CDR2 FQGNSA, per germline. The CDR3 contains 14 residues. J was trimmed by 1 base and V by 8 bases; bases with no gene match: 4. CDR3: CASREGPSYNEQFF. CDR3 nucleotide sequence: TGTGCCAGCCGGGAGGGCCCATCCTACAATGAGCAGTTCTTC. The complete variable domain, with remaining parts taken from reference TRBV7-2 and TRBJ2-1, reads GAGVSQSPSNKVTEKGKDVELRCDPISGHTALYWYRQSLGQGLEFLIYFQGNSAPDKSGLPSDRFSAERTGGSVSTLTIQRTQQEDSAVYLCASREGPSYNEQFFGPGTRLTVL.

This clone has a handful of counts. The V gene is TRBV20-1, the J gene TRBJ1-2; no definite D call. The CDR3 covers 10 residues. Trimming left V 1 base short and J 7 bases short, with 4 bases between. Germline assignment: CDR1 DFQATT and CDR2 SNEGSKA (reference sequence). CDR3 sequence: CSARASGYTF. The CDR3 coding sequence is TGCAGTGCTAGAGCTTCTGGCTACACCTTC.

This clone has only a few counts. The gene calls are TRBV5-1 and TRBJ2-3, with 7 nucleotides matching TRBD2. This CDR3 has 16 amino acids. Germline assignment: CDR1 SGHRS and CDR2 YFSETQ. Trimming at V came to 0 bases and at J to 5 bases, leaving 9 bases not matched to a gene. This CDR3 reads CASSLEVLAGQDTQYF. In DNA, the CDR3 is TGCGCCAGCAGCTTGGAAGTCTTAGCGGGCCAAGATACGCAGTATTTT.

The rearrangement uses TRBV11-2 and TRBJ1-2; TRBD1 matches at 9 bases. Trimming removed 5 bases from V and 4 bases from J; junction bases left unmatched: 2. The CDR3 contains 13 residues. Germline V gives CDR1 SGHAT, CDR2 FQNNGV. The CDR3 sequence is CASSPGQGYGYTF. In nucleotides, the CDR3 is TGTGCCAGCAGCCCGGGACAGGGCTATGGCTACACCTTC.

This clone showed up just a few times. The chain is built from TRBV7-9 and TRBJ2-7, with unresolved D. This CDR3 has 12 amino acids. V dropped 5 bases and J dropped 4 bases, with 9 bases sitting between them. The germline CDR1 and CDR2 sequences are SEHNR and FQNEAQ (reference sequence). The CDR3 DNA is TGTGCCAGCAGCGTCCTAGATTACGAGCAGTACTTC. Translation: CASSVLDYEQYF.

This clone turned up a few times. The chain combines TRBV28 with TRBJ1-1, with TRBD1 matching over 9 bases. The V gene's germline CDR1 is MDHEN and CDR2 SYDVKM. The CDR3 runs 14 residues. V shed 6 bases and J 4 bases; nucleotides not matched to a gene: 6. CDR3 in DNA: TGTGCCAGCAGCCCCGGACAGGGGAGCACTGAAGCTTTCTTT. Residues: CASSPGQGSTEAFF.

This clone has more than one count but fewer than ten. V is TRBV28 and J is TRBJ1-2, with TRBD1 identical over 10 bases. The CDR3 consists of 14 residues. Trimming took 7 bases from V and 3 from J; bases not matched to a gene: 5. CDR1 is MDHEN, CDR2 SYDVKM, per germline. The CDR3 spells CASTTGGGDYGYTF. The CDR3 nucleotides are TGTGCCAGCACGACAGGGGGCGGTGACTATGGCTACACCTTC.

This clone was seen a handful of times. The genes are TRBV30 and TRBJ1-1; D remains ambiguous. Germline CDR1 GTSNPN, CDR2 SVGIG (reference sequence). Deletions cut 0 bases from V and 4 bases from J, with 9 bases between. The CDR3 contains 13 residues. Here the CDR3 reads CAWSVIHSTEAFF. The CDR3 DNA reads TGTGCCTGGAGTGTGATACACAGCACTGAAGCTTTCTTT. The complete variable domain, with remaining parts taken from reference TRBV30 and TRBJ1-1, reads SQTIHQWPATLVQPVGSPLSLECTVEGTSNPNLYWYRQAAGRGLQLLFYSVGIGQISSEVPQNLSASRPQDRQFILSSKKLLLSDSGFYLCAWSVIHSTEAFFGQGTRLTVV.

This clone was recorded a few times. V gene TRBV5-4 combines with J gene TRBJ1-2; a possible D gene is TRBD1 (5 bases). The CDR3 consists of 17 residues. Germline V lookup: CDR1 SGHNT, CDR2 YYREEE (reference sequence). The V gene lost 4 bases and the J gene lost 4 bases, with 23 bases spanning the gap. This chain's CDR3 is CASSDAIITGLFYGYTF. The CDR3 coding sequence is TGTGCCAGCAGCGACGCCATTATCACAGGCCTTTTCTATGGCTACACCTTC. Using reference TRBV5-4 and TRBJ1-2 for the parts outside the CDR3, the full variable domain is ETGVTQSPTHLIKTRGQQVTLRCSSQSGHNTVSWYQQALGQGPQFIFQYYREEENGRGNFPPRFSGLQFPNYSSELNVNALELDDSALYLCASSDAIITGLFYGYTFGSGTRLTVV.

This clone was counted a few times. This chain uses TRBV6-1 with TRBJ2-1; TRBD2 agrees at 8 bases. The CDR3 extends over 14 amino acids. The J segment lost 4 bases and the V segment lost 6 bases, leaving 5 bases of the junction unmatched. Germline V gives CDR1 MNHNS, CDR2 SASEGT. The CDR3 region has the DNA TGTGCCAGCAGAGGGGTAGCGGGGTACAATGAGCAGTTCTTC. It codes for CASRGVAGYNEQFF.

The V and J genes are TRBV5-1 and TRBJ1-2; D is perhaps TRBD1 (5 bases). V was shortened by 4 bases and J by 1 base, with 17 bases between the two germline ends. This CDR3 has 16 amino acids. Germline V gene lookup returns CDR1 SGHRS and CDR2 YFSETQ. The CDR3 nucleotides are TGCGCCAGCAGCCGAATAACGGGGGGAGTTAACTATGGCTACACCTTC. This gives the protein CASSRITGGVNYGYTF. Using reference TRBV5-1 and TRBJ1-2 for the parts outside the CDR3, the full variable domain is KAGVTQTPRYLIKTRGQQVTLSCSPISGHRSVSWYQQTPGQGLQFLFEYFSETQRNKGNFPGRFSGRQFSNSRSEMNVSTLELGDSALYLCASSRITGGVNYGYTFGSGTRLTVV.

This clone has more than one count but fewer than ten. The genes are TRBV19 and TRBJ1-3, with 10 bases that match TRBD1. Per the germline V gene, CDR1 is LNHDA and CDR2 is SQIVND (reference sequence). The CDR3 covers 14 residues. The CDR3, as DNA: TGTGCGACAGGGGGCTTGAGCTCTGGAAACACCATATATTTT. Amino acid sequence: CATGGLSSGNTIYF.

This clone was seen only a few times. This chain links TRBV4-2 with TRBJ2-5; D gene unclear. The CDR3 is 15 residues long. Germline-derived CDR1 and CDR2 are LGHNA and YNFKEQ. V lost 0 bases and J lost 4, with 12 bases in between. DNA of the CDR3: TGTGCCAGCAGCCAAGATTTTTCTAGTAGAGAGACCCAGTACTTC. Its translation: CASSQDFSSRETQYF.

This rearrangement joins TRBV28 to TRBJ1-2; perhaps TRBD1 as D (5 bases). The CDR3 contains 16 residues. V lost 6 bases and J lost 4, with 21 bases in between. Germline V gene lookup returns CDR1 MDHEN and CDR2 SYDVKM. In DNA, the CDR3 is TGTGCCAGCAGCCCCCCCGTCGGGGAGGGGAGCTATGGCTACACCTTC. Its translation: CASSPPVGEGSYGYTF.

The table lists this clone with a few counts. J is TRBJ2-7 and V is TRBV30; 7 bases align to TRBD1. V was clipped by 2 bases and J by 7 bases; unmatched bases: 8. This CDR3 is built from 13 residues. Per germline, CDR1 GTSNPN and CDR2 SVGIG (reference sequence). CDR3 region: CAWSFWTGVEQYF. The CDR3 DNA reads as TGTGCCTGGAGTTTCTGGACAGGTGTGGAGCAGTACTTC.

The V gene is TRBV5-4, the J gene TRBJ2-4, with TRBD1 as a possible D gene (6 bases). The CDR3 totals 14 residues. Trimming stripped 2 bases from V and 3 bases from J, with 9 bases between. Germline values: CDR1 SGHNT, CDR2 YYREEE (reference sequence). In DNA form, the CDR3 reads TGTGCCAGCAGCTTATCAGGGGTCAAAAACATTCAGTACTTC. Residues: CASSLSGVKNIQYF.

The chain couples TRBV7-3 to TRBJ1-1, with D unresolved. The CDR3 has 13 residues. Germline CDR1 is SGHTA and CDR2 is FQGTGA. Trimming took off 5 bases at V and 1 base at J, with 8 bases between the two ends. The DNA for the CDR3 is TGTGCCAGCAGCCAGCAGGAGAACACTGAAGCTTTCTTT. Amino acids: CASSQQENTEAFF. Variable domain in full (rest from reference TRBV7-3 and TRBJ1-1): GAGVSQTPSNKVTEKGKYVELRCDPISGHTALYWYRQSLGQGPEFLIYFQGTGAADDSGLPNDRFFAVRPEGSVSTLKIQRTERGDSAVYLCASSQQENTEAFFGQGTRLTVV.

This clone turned up a few times. The rearrangement links TRBV7-3 to TRBJ2-1, with 11 bases matching TRBD2. This CDR3 is built from 17 residues. V was pared by 5 bases and J by 9 bases, with 15 bases of the junction left unmatched. CDR1 is SGHTA, CDR2 FQGTGA, per germline. The CDR3 protein is CASSPTPLAGAYGEQFF. The CDR3 DNA follows: TGTGCCAGCAGCCCCACGCCACTAGCGGGGGCGTACGGTGAGCAGTTCTTC.

As regards this clone: This sample also contains other DNA sequences that code for the same CDR3. The chain links TRBV7-2 to TRBJ2-5; D gene ambiguous. CDR3 length: 12 amino acids. CDR1 and CDR2 from the germline V gene are SGHTA and FQGNSA. V was pared by 1 base and J by 5 bases, with 5 bases between. The CDR3 protein is CASSLVRETQYF. The CDR3 nucleotides are TGTGCCAGCAGCTTAGTTCGTGAGACCCAGTACTTC.

This clone was detected only once. J is TRBJ2-1 and V is TRBV9; 12 nucleotides align to TRBD2. The CDR3 is made up of 15 amino acids. The V gene's germline CDR1 is SGDLS and CDR2 YYNGEE. The J segment lost 8 bases and the V segment lost 3 bases, leaving 6 bases of the junction unmatched. The CDR3 region has the DNA TGTGCCAGCAGCGGTGGGACTAGCGGGCTACATGAGCAGTTCTTC. Encoded protein: CASSGGTSGLHEQFF.

CDR3 residues: CASSQASSSGANVLTF. The CDR3 DNA reads TGTGCCAGCAGCCAAGCGAGTTCCTCTGGGGCCAACGTCCTGACTTTC. This chain links TRBV4-2 with TRBJ2-6, with D uncertain. Germline loops: CDR1 LGHNA, CDR2 YNFKEQ. Trimming cost V 1 base and J 0 bases, with 7 bases left between them. CDR3 size: 16 residues.

This clone was observed a few times. V is TRBV18 and J is TRBJ2-2; 10 bases are shared with TRBD2. This CDR3 spans 18 amino acids. Per germline, CDR1 KGHSH and CDR2 LQKENI. V gave up 2 bases and J gave up 5 bases; unmatched junction bases: 11. The CDR3 nucleotides read TGTGCCAGCTCACCAGTCTCGCCACTAGCGGGAAATACCGGGGAGCTGTTTTTT. It specifies CASSPVSPLAGNTGELFF.